This T cell receptor beta chain was found in a study of T cell responses to AZD1222 COVID-19 vaccine. Study overall: Second-dose groups at about 4 or about 12 weeks were pooled. Overall study findings and caveats: Only 6 or 7 people who got AZD1222 tested seropositive at baseline.

Regarding this clone: The antigen is unknown.

Using immunoSEQ multiplex PCR, the repertoire was profiled, and TCRdb retains in-frame clones only, with some absent. The table has more than 250,000 clones, 85% to 95% seen once. The material sequenced was peripheral blood, taken on day 0 of AZD1222 vaccination. The TCR sequence derives from an adult in good health.

CDR3 in DNA: TGTGCCAGCAGCCTTCGGGGCGGGGGGCTGCAAGAGACCCAGTACTTC. The encoded protein is CASSLRGGGLQETQYF. The chain employs TRBV3-1 (or the pseudogene TRBV3-2) and TRBJ2-5; 8 nucleotides match TRBD2. Germline values: CDR1 LGHDT, CDR2 YNNKEL (reference sequence). The junction had 9 bases not matched to a gene; V was cut back by 4 bases and J by 2 bases. The CDR3 is made up of 16 amino acids.